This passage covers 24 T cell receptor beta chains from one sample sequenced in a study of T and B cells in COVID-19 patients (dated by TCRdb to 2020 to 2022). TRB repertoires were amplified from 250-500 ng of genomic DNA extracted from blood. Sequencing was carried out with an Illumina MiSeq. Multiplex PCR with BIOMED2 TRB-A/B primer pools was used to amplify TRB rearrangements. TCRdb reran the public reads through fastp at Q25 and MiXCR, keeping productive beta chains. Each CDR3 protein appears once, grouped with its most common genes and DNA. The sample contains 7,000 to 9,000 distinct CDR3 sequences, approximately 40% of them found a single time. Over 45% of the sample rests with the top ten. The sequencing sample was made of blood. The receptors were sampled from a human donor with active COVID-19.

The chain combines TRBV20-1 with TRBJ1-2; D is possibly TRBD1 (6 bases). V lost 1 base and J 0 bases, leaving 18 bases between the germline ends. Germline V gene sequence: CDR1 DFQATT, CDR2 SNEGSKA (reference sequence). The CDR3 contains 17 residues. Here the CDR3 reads CSARAQGLGLTNYGYTF. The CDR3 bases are TGCAGTGCTAGAGCCCAGGGGCTTGGCTTGACTAACTATGGCTACACCTTC.

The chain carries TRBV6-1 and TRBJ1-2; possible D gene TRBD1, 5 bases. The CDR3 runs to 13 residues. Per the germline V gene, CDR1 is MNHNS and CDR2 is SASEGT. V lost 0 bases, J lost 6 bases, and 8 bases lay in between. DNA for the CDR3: TGTGCCAGCAGTGAAGCCGGGACGAATGGCTACACCTTC. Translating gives CASSEAGTNGYTF.

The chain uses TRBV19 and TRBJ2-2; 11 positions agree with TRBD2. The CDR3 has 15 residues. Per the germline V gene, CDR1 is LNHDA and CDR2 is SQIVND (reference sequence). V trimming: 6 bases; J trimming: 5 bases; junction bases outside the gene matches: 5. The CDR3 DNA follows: TGTGCCAGTAGGCAGGGACTAGCGGAAACCGGGGAGCTGTTTTTT. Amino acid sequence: CASRQGLAETGELFF.

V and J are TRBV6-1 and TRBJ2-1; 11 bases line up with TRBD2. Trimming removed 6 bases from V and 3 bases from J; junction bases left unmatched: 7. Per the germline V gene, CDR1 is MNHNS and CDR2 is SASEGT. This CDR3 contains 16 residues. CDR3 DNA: TGTGCCAGCAGATCTAGCGGGAGGTTACTCTACAATGAGCAGTTCTTC. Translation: CASRSSGRLLYNEQFF.

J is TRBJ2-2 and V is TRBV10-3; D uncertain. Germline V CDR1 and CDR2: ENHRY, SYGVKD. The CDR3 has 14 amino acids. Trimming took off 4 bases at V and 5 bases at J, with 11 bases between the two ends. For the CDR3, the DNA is TGTGCCATCAGTGCGAGCGTAAGGACCGGGGAGCTGTTTTTT. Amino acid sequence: CAISASVRTGELFF.

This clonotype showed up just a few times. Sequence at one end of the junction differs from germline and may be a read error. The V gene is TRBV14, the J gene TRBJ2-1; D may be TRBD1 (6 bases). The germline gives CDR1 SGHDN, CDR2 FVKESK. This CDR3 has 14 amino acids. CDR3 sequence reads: CASSESLTGNEQFF. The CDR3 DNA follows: TGCGCCAGCAGTGAGTCCCTGACAGGCAATGAGCAGTTCTTC. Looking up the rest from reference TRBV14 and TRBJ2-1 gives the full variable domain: EAGVTQFPSHSVIEKGQTVTLRCDPISGHDNLYWYRRVMGKEIKFLLHFVKESKQDESGMPNNRFLAERTGGTYSTLKVQPAELEDSGVYFCASSESLTGNEQFFGPGTRLTVL.

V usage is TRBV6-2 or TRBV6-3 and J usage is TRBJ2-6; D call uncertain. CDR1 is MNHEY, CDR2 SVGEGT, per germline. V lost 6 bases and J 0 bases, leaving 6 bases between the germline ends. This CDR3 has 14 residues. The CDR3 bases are TGTGCCAGCAGCTTCCCCTCTGGGGCCAACGTCCTGACTTTC. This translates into CASSFPSGANVLTF.

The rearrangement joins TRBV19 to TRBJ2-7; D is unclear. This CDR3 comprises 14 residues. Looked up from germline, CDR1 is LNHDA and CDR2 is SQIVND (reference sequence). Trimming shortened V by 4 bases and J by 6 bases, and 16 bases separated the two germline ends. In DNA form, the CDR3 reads TGTGCCAGTAGTACCCGAAATACGGGTCGCGAGCAGTACTTC. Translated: CASSTRNTGREQYF.

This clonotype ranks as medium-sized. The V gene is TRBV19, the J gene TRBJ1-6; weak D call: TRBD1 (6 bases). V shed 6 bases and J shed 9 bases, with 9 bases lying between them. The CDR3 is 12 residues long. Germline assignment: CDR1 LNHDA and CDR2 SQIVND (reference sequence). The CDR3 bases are TGTGCCAGTAGCTTCAGGGGTTCACCCCTCCACTTT. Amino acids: CASSFRGSPLHF.

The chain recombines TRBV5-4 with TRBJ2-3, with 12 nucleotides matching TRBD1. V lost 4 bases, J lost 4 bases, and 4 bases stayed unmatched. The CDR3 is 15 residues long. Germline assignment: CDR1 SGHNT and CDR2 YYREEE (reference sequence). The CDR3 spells CASSKGTGGADTQYF. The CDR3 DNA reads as TGTGCCAGCAGCAAGGGGACAGGGGGCGCAGATACGCAGTATTTT. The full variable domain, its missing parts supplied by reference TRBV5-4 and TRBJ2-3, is ETGVTQSPTHLIKTRGQQVTLRCSSQSGHNTVSWYQQALGQGPQFIFQYYREEENGRGNFPPRFSGLQFPNYSSELNVNALELDDSALYLCASSKGTGGADTQYFGPGTRLTVL.

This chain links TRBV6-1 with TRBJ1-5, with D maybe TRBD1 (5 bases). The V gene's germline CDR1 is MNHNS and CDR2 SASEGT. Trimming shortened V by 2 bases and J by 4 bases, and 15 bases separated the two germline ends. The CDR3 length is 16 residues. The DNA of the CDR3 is TGTGCCAGCAGTGAATGGGGGGGGAATGGGAATCAGCCCCAGCATTTT. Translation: CASSEWGGNGNQPQHF.

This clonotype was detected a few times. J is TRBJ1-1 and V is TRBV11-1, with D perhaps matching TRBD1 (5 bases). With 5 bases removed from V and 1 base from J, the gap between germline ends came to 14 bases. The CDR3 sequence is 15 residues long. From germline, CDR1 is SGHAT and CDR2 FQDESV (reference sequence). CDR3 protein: CASSISRGRNTEAFF. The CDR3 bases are TGTGCCAGCAGCATTAGTCGGGGCAGGAACACTGAAGCTTTCTTT.

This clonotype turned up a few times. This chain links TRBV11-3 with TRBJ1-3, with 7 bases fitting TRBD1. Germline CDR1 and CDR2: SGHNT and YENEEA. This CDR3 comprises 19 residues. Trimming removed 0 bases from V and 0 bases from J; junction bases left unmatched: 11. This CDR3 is CASSLDQGGTAISGNTIYF. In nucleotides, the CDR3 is TGTGCCAGCAGCTTAGATCAAGGGGGGACAGCTATCTCTGGAAACACCATATATTTT.

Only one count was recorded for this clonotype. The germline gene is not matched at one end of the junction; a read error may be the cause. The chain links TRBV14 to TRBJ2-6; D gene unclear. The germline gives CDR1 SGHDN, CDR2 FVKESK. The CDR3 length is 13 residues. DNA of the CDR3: TGTGCCAGCAGCCAAGACGGTAGAGCCGCCTCATTCTTC. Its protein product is CASSQDGRAASFF.

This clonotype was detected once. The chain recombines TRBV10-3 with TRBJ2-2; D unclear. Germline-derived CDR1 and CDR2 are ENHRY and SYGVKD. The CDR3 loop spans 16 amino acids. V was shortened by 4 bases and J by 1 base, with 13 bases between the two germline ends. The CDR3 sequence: CAISGGLSKNTGELFF. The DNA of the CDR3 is TGTGCCATCAGTGGTGGGCTCTCTAAGAACACCGGGGAGCTGTTTTTT.

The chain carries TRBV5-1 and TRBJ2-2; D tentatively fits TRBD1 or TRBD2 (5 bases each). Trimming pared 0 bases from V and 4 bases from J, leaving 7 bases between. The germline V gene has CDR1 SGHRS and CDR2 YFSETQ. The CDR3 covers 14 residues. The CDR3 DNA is TGCGCCAGCAGCTTGGCCGGGGCCACCGGGGAGCTGTTTTTT. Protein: CASSLAGATGELFF.

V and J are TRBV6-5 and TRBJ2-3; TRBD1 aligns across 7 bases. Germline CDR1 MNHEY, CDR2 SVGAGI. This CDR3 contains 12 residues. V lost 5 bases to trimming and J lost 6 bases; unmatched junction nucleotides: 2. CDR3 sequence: CASSATGDTQYF. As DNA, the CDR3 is TGTGCCAGCAGTGCGACAGGGGATACGCAGTATTTT.

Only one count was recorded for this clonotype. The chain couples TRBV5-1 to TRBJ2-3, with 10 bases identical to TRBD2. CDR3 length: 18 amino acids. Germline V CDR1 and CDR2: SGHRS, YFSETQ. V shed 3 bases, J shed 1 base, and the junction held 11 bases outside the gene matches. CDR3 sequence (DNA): TGCGCCAGCAGCTCGGGGTTAGCGGGAGGTTCCGGCACAGATACGCAGTATTTT. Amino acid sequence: CASSSGLAGGSGTDTQYF.

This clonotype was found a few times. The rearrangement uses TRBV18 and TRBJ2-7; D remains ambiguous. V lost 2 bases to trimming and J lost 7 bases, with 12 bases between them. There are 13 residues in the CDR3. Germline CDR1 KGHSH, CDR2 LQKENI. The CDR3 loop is CASSPDLSGEQYF. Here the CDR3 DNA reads TGTGCCAGCTCACCAGACCTCTCGGGTGAGCAGTACTTC.

The CDR3 protein is CASSPSGAENQPQHF. CDR3 nucleotides: TGTGCCAGCTCACCGTCCGGGGCGGAAAATCAGCCCCAGCATTTT. The chain employs TRBV18 and TRBJ1-5, with D possibly being TRBD1 (5 bases). Trimming took 3 bases from V and 4 from J, leaving 13 bases between them. The CDR3 is 15 amino acids. Germline CDR1 KGHSH, CDR2 LQKENI. The variable domain in full, with the rest retrieved from reference TRBV18 and TRBJ1-5, is NAGVMQNPRHLVRRRGQEARLRCSPMKGHSHVYWYRQLPEEGLKFMVYLQKENIIDESGMPKERFSAEFPKEGPSILRIQQVVRGDSAAYFCASSPSGAENQPQHFGDGTRLSIL.

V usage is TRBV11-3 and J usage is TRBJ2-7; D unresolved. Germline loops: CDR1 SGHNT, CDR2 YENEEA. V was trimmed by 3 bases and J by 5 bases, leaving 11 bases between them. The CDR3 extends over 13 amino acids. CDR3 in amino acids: CASSFNTGDEQYF. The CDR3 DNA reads TGTGCCAGCAGCTTTAATACCGGCGACGAGCAGTACTTC.

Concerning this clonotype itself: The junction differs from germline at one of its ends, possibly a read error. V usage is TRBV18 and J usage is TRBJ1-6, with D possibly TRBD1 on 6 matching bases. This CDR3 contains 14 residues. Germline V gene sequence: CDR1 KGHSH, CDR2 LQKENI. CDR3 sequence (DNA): TGTGTCAGCTCACCGGACAGTACCAATTCACCCCTCCACTTT. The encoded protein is CVSSPDSTNSPLHF. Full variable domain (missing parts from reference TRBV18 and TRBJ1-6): NAGVMQNPRHLVRRRGQEARLRCSPMKGHSHVYWYRQLPEEGLKFMVYLQKENIIDESGMPKERFSAEFPKEGPSILRIQQVVRGDSAAYFCVSSPDSTNSPLHFGNGTRLTVT.

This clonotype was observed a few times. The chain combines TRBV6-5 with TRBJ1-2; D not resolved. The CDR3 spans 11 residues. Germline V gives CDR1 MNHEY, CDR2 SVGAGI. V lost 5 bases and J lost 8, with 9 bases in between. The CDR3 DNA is TGTGCCAGCAGTCGCGGACGAGGCTACACCTTC. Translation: CASSRGRGYTF.

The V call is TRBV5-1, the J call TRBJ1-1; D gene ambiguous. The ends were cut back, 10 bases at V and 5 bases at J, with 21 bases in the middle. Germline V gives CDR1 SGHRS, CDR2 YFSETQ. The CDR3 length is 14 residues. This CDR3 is CACRTQSGRTEAFF. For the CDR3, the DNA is TGCGCCTGCCGAACCCAGTCCGGAAGGACTGAAGCTTTCTTT.